The 29 T cell receptor beta chains listed next were all sequenced from one sample in a study of blood T cells in healthy people across ages. For the second PCR, which ran for about 7 to 11 cycles, a sample-barcoded 5' primer and a J-beta primer mix were used. In TCRdb, the 5' RACE reads were re-called with MiXCR into one record per CDR3 protein. The table shows more than 1.4 million distinct CDR3 sequences, with 42% occurring only once. The specimen sequenced was blood. The receptors come from a woman between 18 and 30 years old in good health.

V is TRBV4-1 and J is TRBJ1-2, with 9 positions matching TRBD1. The CDR3 length is 13 residues. V was pared by 1 base and J by 8 bases, with 2 bases of the junction left unmatched. Germline loops: CDR1 MGHRA, CDR2 YSYEKL. CDR3 sequence: CASSQVTGGGYTF. CDR3 coding DNA: TGCGCCAGCAGCCAAGTTACAGGGGGCGGCTACACCTTC.

This clonotype was detected a few times. The chain uses TRBV29-1 and TRBJ2-5; perhaps TRBD1 as D (5 bases). The CDR3 is made up of 13 amino acids. The germline V gene encodes CDR1 SQVTM and CDR2 ANQGSEA. Trimming pared 3 bases from V and 2 bases from J, leaving 10 bases between. CDR3: CSVEAGWQETQYF. The CDR3 nucleotides are TGCAGCGTTGAGGCAGGGTGGCAAGAGACCCAGTACTTC.

The V gene is TRBV20-1, the J gene TRBJ2-5; D remains ambiguous. Looked up from germline, CDR1 is DFQATT and CDR2 is SNEGSKA (reference sequence). The V end lost 7 bases, the J end lost 3 bases, and 9 bases lay between the germline ends. The CDR3 sequence is 11 residues long. CDR3 coding DNA: TGCAGTGTGAGGAGAAAAGAGACCCAGTACTTC. Amino acids: CSVRRKETQYF.

This clonotype was seen more than once but under ten times. The rearrangement joins TRBV7-9 to TRBJ1-2; weak D call: TRBD1 (5 bases). Germline assignment: CDR1 SEHNR and CDR2 FQNEAQ (reference sequence). The V gene lost 2 bases and the J gene lost 7 bases, with 14 bases spanning the gap. CDR3 size: 14 residues. This CDR3 is CASSLIVGATGYTF. CDR3 DNA sequence: TGTGCCAGCAGCTTAATCGTAGGGGCGACTGGCTACACCTTC.

The V and J genes are TRBV18 and TRBJ2-3; no clear D. CDR3 length: 16 amino acids. V was clipped by 0 bases and J by 0 bases, with 10 bases between them. Germline CDR1 and CDR2: KGHSH and LQKENI. Here the CDR3 DNA reads TGTGCCAGCTCACCACCGGCATCAACTAGCACAGATACGCAGTATTTT. Its protein is CASSPPASTSTDTQYF.

This chain uses TRBV7-2 with TRBJ2-3, with 11 bases matching TRBD2. The CDR3 runs 16 residues. Germline V gives CDR1 SGHTA, CDR2 FQGNSA. V trimming: 5 bases; J trimming: 1 base; junction bases outside the gene matches: 5. CDR3 sequence (DNA): TGTGCCAGCAGCCACCCGGGACTAGCGGGCACAGATACGCAGTATTTT. Translating it yields CASSHPGLAGTDTQYF.

This clonotype was observed a few times. This chain joins TRBV24-1 and TRBJ2-3; 9 positions match TRBD1. The trim removed 5 bases at V and 3 bases at J, leaving 5 bases unmatched. The CDR3 consists of 15 residues. Germline loops: CDR1 KGHDR, CDR2 SFDVKD. Here the CDR3 DNA reads TGTGCCACCAGTGCCGGGACAGGGATTACAGATACGCAGTATTTT. This codes for CATSAGTGITDTQYF.

Here the CDR3 reads CAISESTVSQGGNYGYTF. CDR3 in DNA: TGTGCCATCAGTGAGTCGACGGTTTCGCAGGGAGGCAACTATGGCTACACCTTC. This chain links TRBV10-3 with TRBJ1-2; possible D gene TRBD1, 5 bases. The CDR3 covers 18 residues. Germline V gene sequence: CDR1 ENHRY, CDR2 SYGVKD. The V end lost 0 bases, the J end lost 2 bases, and 19 bases lay between the germline ends.

The chain combines TRBV7-9 with TRBJ2-4; TRBD2 might be the D (5 bases). The J call may be faulty, since TRBJ2-5 better matches the DNA end. CDR1 and CDR2 (germline): SEHNR, FQNEAQ (reference sequence). The CDR3 covers 15 residues. Here the CDR3 DNA reads TGTGCCAGCAGCCGACGCGGAGCGGTTCAAGAGACCCAGTACTTC. Encoded protein: CASSRRGAVQETQYF.

This clonotype was counted a few times. J is TRBJ2-5 and V is TRBV6-2 or TRBV6-3; 11 bases fit TRBD2. After removal of 7 bases from V and 5 bases from J, the junction contained 9 bases not matched to a gene. CDR3 size: 15 residues. Germline V gene sequence: CDR1 MNHEY, CDR2 SVGEGT. The CDR3 reads CASTLAGGTWETQYF. The DNA for the CDR3 is TGTGCCAGCACCCTAGCGGGAGGAACGTGGGAGACCCAGTACTTC.

This clonotype turned up a few times. Here the CDR3 reads CSARDSDSGPSTDTQYF. The CDR3 nucleotides are TGCAGTGCTAGAGATTCAGATTCTGGCCCTAGCACAGATACGCAGTATTTT. The J gene is TRBJ2-3, the V gene TRBV20-1; D is undetermined. From germline, CDR1 is DFQATT and CDR2 SNEGSKA (reference sequence). The CDR3 is 17 residues long. Between the trimmed V and J ends, which lost 0 bases and 0 bases, there was a span of 16 bases.

This clonotype has just a few counts. The V call is TRBV10-3, the J call TRBJ2-1; D may correspond to TRBD1 or TRBD2 (6 bases each). The end of the DNA is better explained by TRBJ2-7, so the J call may be wrong. Germline CDR1 ENHRY, CDR2 SYGVKD. The CDR3 is 13 amino acids. The CDR3 here is CAIRGGQDNEQYF. The CDR3 nucleotides read TGTGCCATCAGGGGGGGCCAGGACAATGAGCAGTACTTC.

The chain carries TRBV11-2 and TRBJ1-2; 7 bases align to TRBD1. The CDR3 runs 15 residues. V was clipped by 5 bases and J by 8 bases; unmatched bases: 14. The V gene's germline CDR1 is SGHAT and CDR2 FQNNGV. CDR3 amino acids: CASSQDLEGAGGYTF. DNA for the CDR3: TGTGCCAGCAGCCAGGATCTTGAGGGGGCGGGAGGCTACACCTTC.

This clonotype was observed a handful of times. The chain is built from TRBV5-1 and TRBJ2-5; 10 nucleotides align to TRBD2. V shed 4 bases, J shed 1 base, and the junction held 7 bases outside the gene matches. The germline V gene encodes CDR1 SGHRS and CDR2 YFSETQ. The CDR3 spans 16 residues. CDR3 DNA sequence: TGCGCCAGCAGCCTGAACTTAGCGGGGGGCCAAGAGACCCAGTACTTC. This gives the protein CASSLNLAGGQETQYF.

This clonotype was seen a handful of times. The rearrangement uses TRBV6-6 and TRBJ2-1, with 11 bases aligning to TRBD2. This CDR3 comprises 15 residues. The V segment lost 7 bases and the J segment 3 bases; nucleotides outside the gene matches: 5. Germline CDR1 MNHNY, CDR2 SVGAGI (reference sequence). The CDR3 protein is CASTPGTSGYNEQFF. CDR3 sequence (DNA): TGTGCCAGCACTCCCGGGACTAGCGGCTACAATGAGCAGTTCTTC.

There are a few counts of this clonotype. The V call is TRBV24-1, the J call TRBJ2-7; maybe TRBD1 (6 bases). The CDR3 consists of 14 residues. V shed 4 bases and J shed 0 bases, with 9 bases lying between them. Germline-derived CDR1 and CDR2 are KGHDR and SFDVKD. DNA of the CDR3: TGTGCCACCAGTGACACGACAGGCTCCTACGAGCAGTACTTC. Its protein is CATSDTTGSYEQYF.

The rearrangement links TRBV29-1 to TRBJ1-5; TRBD1 agrees at 12 bases. The germline CDR1 and CDR2 sequences are SQVTM and ANQGSEA. There are 13 residues in the CDR3. The ends lost 7 bases at V and 9 bases at J; junction bases unmatched: 7. Here the CDR3 DNA reads TGCAGCGCCGCCGGGACAGGGGGCCGGCCCCAGCATTTT. Translated, it gives CSAAGTGGRPQHF.

The rearrangement joins TRBV20-1 to TRBJ2-7; possible D gene TRBD2, 6 bases. The CDR3 loop spans 15 amino acids. V was cut by 5 bases and J by 2 bases, with 19 bases left in between. Germline CDR1 reads DFQATT; CDR2 reads SNEGSKA (reference sequence). This chain's CDR3 is CSADKPSGPTYEQYF. In nucleotides, the CDR3 is TGCAGTGCTGACAAACCCAGCGGGCCCACCTACGAGCAGTACTTC.

This clonotype occurred once. The V and J genes are TRBV20-1 and TRBJ1-1; D gene ambiguous. Germline V gene lookup returns CDR1 DFQATT and CDR2 SNEGSKA (reference sequence). This CDR3 has 12 amino acids. The CDR3 region is CSPSGGNTEAFF. The CDR3 DNA reads as TGCAGCCCCTCTGGAGGGAACACTGAAGCTTTCTTT.

A few counts support this clonotype. The chain combines TRBV2 with TRBJ1-6, with 9 bases lining up with TRBD1. The CDR3 totals 14 residues. Germline lookup yields CDR1 SNHLY and CDR2 FYNNEI. The J segment lost 10 bases and the V segment lost 4 bases, leaving 5 bases of the junction unmatched. CDR3 sequence (DNA): TGTGCCAGCAGTGGCGGACAGGGGAACTCACCCCTCCACTTT. Its translation: CASSGGQGNSPLHF.

This chain joins TRBV18 and TRBJ1-4, with D unclear. Trimming removed 0 bases from V and 8 bases from J, with 13 bases in between. This CDR3 contains 15 residues. Germline V lookup: CDR1 KGHSH, CDR2 LQKENI. The chain's CDR3 is CASSPPMGSEEKLFF. The CDR3 coding sequence is TGTGCCAGCTCACCACCGATGGGATCTGAGGAAAAACTGTTTTTT.

J is TRBJ2-7 and V is TRBV12-3 or TRBV12-4; D is perhaps TRBD1 (6 bases). V was clipped by 4 bases and J by 1 base, with 20 bases between them. CDR3 size: 17 residues. The CDR3 bases are TGTGCCAGCAGTTATAGTTTTGGGGGCGCTACGTCCTACGAGCAGTACTTC. It translates to CASSYSFGGATSYEQYF.

Only a few counts were recorded for this clonotype. The chain uses TRBV7-9 and TRBJ1-2, with unresolved D. The CDR3 totals 11 residues. Germline-derived CDR1 and CDR2 are SEHNR and FQNEAQ (reference sequence). The V gene lost 7 bases and the J gene lost 11 bases, with 14 bases spanning the gap. In nucleotides, the CDR3 is TGTGCCAGCACCCTAGGCCCACTATACACCTTC. Residues: CASTLGPLYTF.

This clonotype occurred a few times. The chain employs TRBV27 and TRBJ2-6; unclear D gene. The V end lost 1 base, the J end lost 1 base, and 2 bases lay between the germline ends. The CDR3 contains 14 residues. The V gene's germline CDR1 is MNHEY and CDR2 SMNVEV (reference sequence). CDR3 loop: CASSLWSGANVLTF. DNA of the CDR3: TGTGCCAGCAGTTTATGGTCTGGGGCCAACGTCCTGACTTTC.

The chain combines TRBV27 with TRBJ1-5; D might be TRBD1 (5 bases). Between the trimmed V and J ends, which lost 6 bases and 0 bases, there was a span of 12 bases. Germline V gene sequence: CDR1 MNHEY, CDR2 SMNVEV (reference sequence). CDR3 length: 15 amino acids. CDR3 DNA sequence: TGTGCCAGCAGCACGGGGGACTTTAGCAATCAGCCCCAGCATTTT. Protein sequence: CASSTGDFSNQPQHF.

Concerning this clonotype: This clone may be a read error of a much larger clone one base away. V and J are TRBV15 and TRBJ1-5; TRBD1 matches 7 bases. Germline loops: CDR1 LNHNV, CDR2 YYDKDF (reference sequence). This CDR3 is 15 amino acids long. This CDR3 is CTTSRDRAGNQPQHF. DNA for the CDR3: TGTACCACCAGCAGAGACAGGGCCGGCAATCAGCCCCAGCATTTT. Together with reference TRBV15 and TRBJ1-5, the CDR3 gives the full variable domain: DAMVIQNPRYQVTQFGKPVTLSCSQTLNHNVMYWYQQKSSQAPKLLFHYYDKDFNNEADTPDNFQSRRPNTSFCFLDIRSPGLGDTAMYLCTTSRDRAGNQPQHFGDGTRLSIL.

CDR3 protein: CASSVATGEGETQYF. DNA for the CDR3: TGTGCCAGCAGCGTAGCTACAGGGGAGGGAGAGACCCAGTACTTC. The V call is TRBV9, the J call TRBJ2-5, with D perhaps matching TRBD1 or TRBD2 (7 bases each). The V gene lost 0 bases and the J gene lost 4 bases, with 13 bases spanning the gap. Looked up from germline, CDR1 is SGDLS and CDR2 is YYNGEE. CDR3 length: 15 residues.

CDR3 protein: CASSYSTRPSYNEQYF. For the CDR3, the DNA is TGTGCCAGCAGTTACTCGACCAGGCCCTCCTACAATGAGCAGTACTTC. J is TRBJ2-1 and V is TRBV6-5; unclear D gene. The DNA end lines up better with TRBJ2-7; the J call may be wrong. Looked up from germline, CDR1 is MNHEY and CDR2 is SVGAGI. This CDR3 has 16 amino acids.

The chain joins TRBV20-1 to TRBJ2-3, with D maybe TRBD1 (6 bases). The germline CDR1 and CDR2 sequences are DFQATT and SNEGSKA (reference sequence). V lost 6 bases and J lost 4, with 20 bases in between. This CDR3 is built from 15 residues. The CDR3 loop is CSACVSRGVPDTQYF. The CDR3 coding sequence is TGCAGTGCCTGCGTCTCCAGGGGTGTTCCAGATACGCAGTATTTT.